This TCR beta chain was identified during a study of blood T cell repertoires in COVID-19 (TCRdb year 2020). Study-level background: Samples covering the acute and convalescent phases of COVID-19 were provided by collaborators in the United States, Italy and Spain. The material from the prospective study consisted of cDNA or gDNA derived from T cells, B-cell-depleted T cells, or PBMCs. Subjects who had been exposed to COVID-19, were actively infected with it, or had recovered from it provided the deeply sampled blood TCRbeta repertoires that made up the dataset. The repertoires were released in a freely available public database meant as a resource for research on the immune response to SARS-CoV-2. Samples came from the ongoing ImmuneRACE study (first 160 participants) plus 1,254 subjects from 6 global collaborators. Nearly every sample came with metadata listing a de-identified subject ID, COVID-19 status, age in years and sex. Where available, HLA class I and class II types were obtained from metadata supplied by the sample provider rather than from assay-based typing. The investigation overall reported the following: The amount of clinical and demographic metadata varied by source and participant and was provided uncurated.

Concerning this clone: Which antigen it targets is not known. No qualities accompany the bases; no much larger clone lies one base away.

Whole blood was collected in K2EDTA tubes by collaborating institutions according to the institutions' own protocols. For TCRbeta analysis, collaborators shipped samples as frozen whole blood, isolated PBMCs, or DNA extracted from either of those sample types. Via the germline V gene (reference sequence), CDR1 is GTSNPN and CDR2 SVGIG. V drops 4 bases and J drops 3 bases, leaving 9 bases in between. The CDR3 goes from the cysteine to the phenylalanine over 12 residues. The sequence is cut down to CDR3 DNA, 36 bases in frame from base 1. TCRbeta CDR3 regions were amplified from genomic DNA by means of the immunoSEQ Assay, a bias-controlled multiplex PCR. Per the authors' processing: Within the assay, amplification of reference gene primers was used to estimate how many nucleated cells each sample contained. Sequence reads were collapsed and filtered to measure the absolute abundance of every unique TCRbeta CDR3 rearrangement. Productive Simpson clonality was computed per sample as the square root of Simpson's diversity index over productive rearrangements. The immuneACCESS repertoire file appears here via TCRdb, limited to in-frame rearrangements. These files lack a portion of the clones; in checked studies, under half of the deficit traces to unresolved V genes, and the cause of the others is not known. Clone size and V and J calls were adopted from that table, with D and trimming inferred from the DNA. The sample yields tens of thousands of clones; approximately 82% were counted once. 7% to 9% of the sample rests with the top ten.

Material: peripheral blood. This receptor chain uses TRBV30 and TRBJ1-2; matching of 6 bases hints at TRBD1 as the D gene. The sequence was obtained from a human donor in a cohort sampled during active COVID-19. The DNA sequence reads TGTGCCTGGAACAGGGATTACTATGGCTACACCTTC. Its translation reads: CAWNRDYYGYTF.